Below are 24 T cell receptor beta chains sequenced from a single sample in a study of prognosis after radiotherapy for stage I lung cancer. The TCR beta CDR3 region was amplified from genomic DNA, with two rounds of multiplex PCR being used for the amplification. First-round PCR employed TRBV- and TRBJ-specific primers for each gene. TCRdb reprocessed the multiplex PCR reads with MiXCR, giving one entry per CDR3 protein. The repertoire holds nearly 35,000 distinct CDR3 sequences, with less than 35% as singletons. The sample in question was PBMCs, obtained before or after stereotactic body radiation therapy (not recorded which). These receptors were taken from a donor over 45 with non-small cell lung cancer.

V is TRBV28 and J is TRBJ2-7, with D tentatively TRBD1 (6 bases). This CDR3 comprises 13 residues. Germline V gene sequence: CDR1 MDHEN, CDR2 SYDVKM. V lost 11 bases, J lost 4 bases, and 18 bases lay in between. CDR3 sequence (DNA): TGTGCCGGCACCCACAGGGTAATGTACGAGCAGTACTTC. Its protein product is CAGTHRVMYEQYF.

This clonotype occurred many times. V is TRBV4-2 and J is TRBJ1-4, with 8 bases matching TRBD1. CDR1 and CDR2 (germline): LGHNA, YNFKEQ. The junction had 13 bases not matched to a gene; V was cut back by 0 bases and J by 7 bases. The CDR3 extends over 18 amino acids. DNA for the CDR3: TGTGCCAGCAGCCAAGAGTCAGGGGGCGCAGCTTATAGTGAAAAACTGTTTTTT. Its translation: CASSQESGGAAYSEKLFF.

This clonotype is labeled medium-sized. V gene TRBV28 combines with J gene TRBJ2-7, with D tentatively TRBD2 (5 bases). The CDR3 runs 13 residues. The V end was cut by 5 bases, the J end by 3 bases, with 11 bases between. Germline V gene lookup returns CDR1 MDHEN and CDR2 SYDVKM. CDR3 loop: CASSPPGNYEQYF. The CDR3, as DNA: TGTGCCAGCAGTCCACCCGGGAACTACGAGCAGTACTTC.

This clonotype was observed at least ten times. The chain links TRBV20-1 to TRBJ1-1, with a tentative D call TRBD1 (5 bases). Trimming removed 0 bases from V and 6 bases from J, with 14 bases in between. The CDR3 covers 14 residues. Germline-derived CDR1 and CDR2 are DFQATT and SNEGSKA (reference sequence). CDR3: CSAREGGATPEAFF. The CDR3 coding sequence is TGCAGTGCTAGAGAAGGAGGGGCCACGCCTGAAGCTTTCTTT.

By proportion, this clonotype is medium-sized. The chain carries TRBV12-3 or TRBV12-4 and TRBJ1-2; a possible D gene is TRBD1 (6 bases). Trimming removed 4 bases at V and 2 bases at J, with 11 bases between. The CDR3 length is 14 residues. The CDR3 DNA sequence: TGTGCCAGCAGTTGGGACAACTTAAACTATGGCTACACCTTC. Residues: CASSWDNLNYGYTF.

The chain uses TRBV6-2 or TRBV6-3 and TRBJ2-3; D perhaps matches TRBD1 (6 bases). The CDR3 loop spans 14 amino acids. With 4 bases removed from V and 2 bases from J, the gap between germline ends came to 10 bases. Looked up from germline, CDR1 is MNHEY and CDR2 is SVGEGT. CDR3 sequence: CASSSRDNTDTQYF. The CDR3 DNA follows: TGTGCCAGCAGTTCACGGGACAACACAGATACGCAGTATTTT.

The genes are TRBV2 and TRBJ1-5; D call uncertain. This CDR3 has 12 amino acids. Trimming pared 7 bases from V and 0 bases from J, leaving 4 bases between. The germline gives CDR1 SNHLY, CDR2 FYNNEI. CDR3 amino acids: CASTHSNQPQHF. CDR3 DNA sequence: TGTGCCAGCACCCATAGCAATCAGCCCCAGCATTTT.

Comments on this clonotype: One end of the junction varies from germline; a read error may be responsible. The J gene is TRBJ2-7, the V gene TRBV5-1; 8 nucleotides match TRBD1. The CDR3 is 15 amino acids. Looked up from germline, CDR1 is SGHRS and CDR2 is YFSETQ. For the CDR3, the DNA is TGCGCCAGCAGCTTTCCCGGGACAGGAGTATACGAGCATTACTTC. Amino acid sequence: CASSFPGTGVYEHYF. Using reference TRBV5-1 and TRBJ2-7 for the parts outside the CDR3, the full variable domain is KAGVTQTPRYLIKTRGQQVTLSCSPISGHRSVSWYQQTPGQGLQFLFEYFSETQRNKGNFPGRFSGRQFSNSRSEMNVSTLELGDSALYLCASSFPGTGVYEHYFGPGTRLTVT.

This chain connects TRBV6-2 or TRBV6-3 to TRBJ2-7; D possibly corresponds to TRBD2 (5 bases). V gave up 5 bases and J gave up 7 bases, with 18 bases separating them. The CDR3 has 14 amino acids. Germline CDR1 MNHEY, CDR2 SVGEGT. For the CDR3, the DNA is TGTGCCAGCAGTAACGGACTCCTCGGACTGGAGCAGTACTTC. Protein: CASSNGLLGLEQYF.

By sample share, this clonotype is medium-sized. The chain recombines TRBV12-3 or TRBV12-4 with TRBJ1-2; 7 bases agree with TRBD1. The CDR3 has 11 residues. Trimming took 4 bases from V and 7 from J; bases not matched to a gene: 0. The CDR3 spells CASSSGGGYTF. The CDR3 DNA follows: TGTGCCAGCAGTTCAGGGGGTGGCTACACCTTC.

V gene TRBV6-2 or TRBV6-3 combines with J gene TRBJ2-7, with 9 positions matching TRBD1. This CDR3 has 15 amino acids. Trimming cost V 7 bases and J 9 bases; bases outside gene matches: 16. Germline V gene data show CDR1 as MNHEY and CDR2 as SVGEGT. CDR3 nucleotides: TGTGCCAGCATTCCCCGGGACAGGGTCTTGAACGGGCAGTACTTC. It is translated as CASIPRDRVLNGQYF.

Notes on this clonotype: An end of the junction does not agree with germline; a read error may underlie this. The CDR3, as DNA: TGTTCCAGCAATCAATGGTGGACAGATACGCAGTATTTT. Translation: CSSNQWWTDTQYF. The rearrangement uses TRBV9 and TRBJ2-3; D call uncertain. The CDR3 has 13 amino acids. Germline V gene lookup returns CDR1 SGDLS and CDR2 YYNGEE.

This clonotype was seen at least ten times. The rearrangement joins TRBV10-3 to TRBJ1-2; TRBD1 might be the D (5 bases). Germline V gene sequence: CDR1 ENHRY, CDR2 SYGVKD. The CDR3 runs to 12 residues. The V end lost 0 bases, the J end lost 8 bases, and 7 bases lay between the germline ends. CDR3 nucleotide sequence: TGTGCCATCAGTGAGTCAGGGGAAGGCTACACCTTC. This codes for CAISESGEGYTF.

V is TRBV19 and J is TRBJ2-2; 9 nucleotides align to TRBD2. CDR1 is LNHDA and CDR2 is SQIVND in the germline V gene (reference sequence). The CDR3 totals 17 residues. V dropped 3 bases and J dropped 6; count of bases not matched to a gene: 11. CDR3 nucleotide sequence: TGTGCCAGTAGTATCTCTAGCGGGACGATAGGTGCCGGGGAGCTGTTTTTT. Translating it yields CASSISSGTIGAGELFF.

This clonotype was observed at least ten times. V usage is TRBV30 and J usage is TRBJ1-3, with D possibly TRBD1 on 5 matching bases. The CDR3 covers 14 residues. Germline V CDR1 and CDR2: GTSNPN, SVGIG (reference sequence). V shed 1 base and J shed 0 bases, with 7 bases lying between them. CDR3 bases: TGTGCCTGGAGTGCCGGGGGCTCTGGAAACACCATATATTTT. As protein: CAWSAGGSGNTIYF.

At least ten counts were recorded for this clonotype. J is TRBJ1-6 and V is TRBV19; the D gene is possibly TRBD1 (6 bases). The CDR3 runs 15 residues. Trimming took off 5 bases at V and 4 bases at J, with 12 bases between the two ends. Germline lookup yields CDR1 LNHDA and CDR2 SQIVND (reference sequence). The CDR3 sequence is CASSASQGYNSPLHF. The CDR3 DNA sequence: TGTGCCAGTAGTGCTTCACAGGGATATAATTCACCCCTCCACTTT.

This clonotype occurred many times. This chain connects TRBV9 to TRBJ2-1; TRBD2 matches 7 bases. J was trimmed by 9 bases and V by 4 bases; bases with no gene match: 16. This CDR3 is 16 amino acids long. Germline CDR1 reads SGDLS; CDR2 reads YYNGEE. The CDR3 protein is CASSRQVGGGLSEQFF. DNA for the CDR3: TGTGCCAGCAGCCGGCAAGTTGGGGGGGGGTTGAGTGAGCAGTTCTTC.

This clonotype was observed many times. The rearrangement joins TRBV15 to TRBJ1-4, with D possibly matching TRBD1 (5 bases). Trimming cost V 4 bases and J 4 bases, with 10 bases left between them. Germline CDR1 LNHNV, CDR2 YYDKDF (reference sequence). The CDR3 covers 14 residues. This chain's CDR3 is CATSMGDFNEKLFF. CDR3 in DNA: TGTGCCACCAGCATGGGGGACTTTAATGAAAAACTGTTTTTT. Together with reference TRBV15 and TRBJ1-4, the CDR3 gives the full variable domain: DAMVIQNPRYQVTQFGKPVTLSCSQTLNHNVMYWYQQKSSQAPKLLFHYYDKDFNNEADTPDNFQSRRPNTSFCFLDIRSPGLGDTAMYLCATSMGDFNEKLFFGSGTQLSVL.

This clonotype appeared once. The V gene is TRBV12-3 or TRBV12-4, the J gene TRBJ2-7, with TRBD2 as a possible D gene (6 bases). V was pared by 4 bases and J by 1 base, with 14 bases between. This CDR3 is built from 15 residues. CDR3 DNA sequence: TGTGCCAGCAGTTCGGTTGGGGGGTTGTCCTACGAGCAGTACTTC. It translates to CASSSVGGLSYEQYF.

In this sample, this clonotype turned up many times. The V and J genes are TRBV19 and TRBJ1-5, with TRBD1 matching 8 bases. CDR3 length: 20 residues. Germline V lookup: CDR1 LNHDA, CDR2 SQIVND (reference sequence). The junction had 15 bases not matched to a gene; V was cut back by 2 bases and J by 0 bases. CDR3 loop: CASSISAVGQGLASNQPQHF. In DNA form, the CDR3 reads TGTGCCAGTAGTATAAGTGCCGTTGGACAGGGCTTGGCTAGCAATCAGCCCCAGCATTTT.

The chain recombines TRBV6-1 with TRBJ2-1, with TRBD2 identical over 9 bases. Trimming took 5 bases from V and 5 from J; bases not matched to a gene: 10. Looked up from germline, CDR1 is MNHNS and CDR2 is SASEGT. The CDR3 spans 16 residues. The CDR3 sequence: CASSPGTSRKDNEQFF. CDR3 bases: TGTGCCAGCAGTCCCGGGACTAGCAGAAAGGACAATGAGCAGTTCTTC.

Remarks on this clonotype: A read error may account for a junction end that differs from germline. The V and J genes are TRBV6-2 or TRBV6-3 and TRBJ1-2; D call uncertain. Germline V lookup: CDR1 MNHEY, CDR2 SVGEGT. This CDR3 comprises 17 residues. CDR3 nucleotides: TGTGCCAGCAGTGAAGGATATAGATCGGTGAGATCCTATGTCTACACCTTC. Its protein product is CASSEGYRSVRSYVYTF.

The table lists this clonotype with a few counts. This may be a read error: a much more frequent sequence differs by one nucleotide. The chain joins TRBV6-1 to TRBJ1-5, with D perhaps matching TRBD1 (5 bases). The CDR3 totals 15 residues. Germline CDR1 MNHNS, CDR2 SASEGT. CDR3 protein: CASSPRQYSNPPQHF. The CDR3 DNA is TGTGCCAGCAGTCCCAGACAGTATAGCAATCCGCCCCAGCATTTT.

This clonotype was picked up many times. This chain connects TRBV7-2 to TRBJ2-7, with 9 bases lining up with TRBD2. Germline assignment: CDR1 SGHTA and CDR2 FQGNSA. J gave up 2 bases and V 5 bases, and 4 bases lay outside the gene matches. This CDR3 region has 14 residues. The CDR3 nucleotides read TGTGCCAGCAGCCCCCGGACTAGCGCCTACGAGCAGTACTTC. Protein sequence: CASSPRTSAYEQYF.